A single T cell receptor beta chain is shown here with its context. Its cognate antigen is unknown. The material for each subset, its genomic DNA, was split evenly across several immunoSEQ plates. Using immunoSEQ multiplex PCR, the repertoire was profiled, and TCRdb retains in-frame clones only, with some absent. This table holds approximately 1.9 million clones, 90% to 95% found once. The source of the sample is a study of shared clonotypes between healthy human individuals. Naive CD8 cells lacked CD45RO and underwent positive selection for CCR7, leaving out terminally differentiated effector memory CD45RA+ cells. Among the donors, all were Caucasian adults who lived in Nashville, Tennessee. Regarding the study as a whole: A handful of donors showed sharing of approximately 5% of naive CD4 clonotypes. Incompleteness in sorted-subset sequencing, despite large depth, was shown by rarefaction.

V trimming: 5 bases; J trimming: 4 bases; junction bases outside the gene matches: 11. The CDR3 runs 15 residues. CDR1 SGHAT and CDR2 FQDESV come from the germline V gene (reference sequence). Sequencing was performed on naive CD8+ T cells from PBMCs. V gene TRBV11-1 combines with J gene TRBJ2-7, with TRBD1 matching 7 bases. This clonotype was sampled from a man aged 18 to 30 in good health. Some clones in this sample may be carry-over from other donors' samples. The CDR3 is CASSGNRGPGYEQYF. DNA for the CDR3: TGTGCCAGCAGCGGAAACAGGGGCCCGGGATACGAGCAGTACTTC.